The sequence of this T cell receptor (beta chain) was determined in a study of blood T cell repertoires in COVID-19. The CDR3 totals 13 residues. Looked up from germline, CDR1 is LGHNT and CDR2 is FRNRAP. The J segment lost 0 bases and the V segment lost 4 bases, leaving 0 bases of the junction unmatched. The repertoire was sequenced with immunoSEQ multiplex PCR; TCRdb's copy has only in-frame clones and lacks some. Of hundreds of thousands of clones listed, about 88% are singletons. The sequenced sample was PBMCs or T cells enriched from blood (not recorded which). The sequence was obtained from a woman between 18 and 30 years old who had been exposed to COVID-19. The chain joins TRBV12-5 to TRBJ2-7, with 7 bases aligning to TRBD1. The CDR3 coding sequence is TGTGCTAGTGGTTGGGACAGCTCCTACGAGCAGTACTTC. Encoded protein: CASGWDSSYEQYF.